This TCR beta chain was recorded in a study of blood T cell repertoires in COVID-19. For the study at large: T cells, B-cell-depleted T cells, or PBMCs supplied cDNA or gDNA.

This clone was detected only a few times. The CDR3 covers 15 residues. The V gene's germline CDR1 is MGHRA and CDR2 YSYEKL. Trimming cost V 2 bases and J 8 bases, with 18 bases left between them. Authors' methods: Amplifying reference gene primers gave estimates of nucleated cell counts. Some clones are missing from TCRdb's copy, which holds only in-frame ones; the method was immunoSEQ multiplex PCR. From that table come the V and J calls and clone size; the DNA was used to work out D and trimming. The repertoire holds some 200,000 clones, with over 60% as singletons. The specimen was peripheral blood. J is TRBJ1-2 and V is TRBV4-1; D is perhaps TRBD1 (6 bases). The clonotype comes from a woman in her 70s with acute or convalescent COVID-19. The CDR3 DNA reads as TGCGCCAGCAGCCAACCCGGCGGGGGCGCTTTCGGCTACACCTTC. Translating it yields CASSQPGGGAFGYTF.